The 27 T cell receptor beta chains below all came from one sample that was sequenced in a study of blood T cell repertoires in COVID-19. Only in-frame clones appear in the TCRdb table, and some are missing; sequencing was by immunoSEQ multiplex PCR. This table has fewer than 450,000 clones, approximately 90% appearing once. The sample consisted of PBMCs or T cells enriched from blood (not recorded which). These receptors were taken from a woman between 18 and 30 years old who had recovered from COVID-19.

This chain connects TRBV29-1 to TRBJ2-7; TRBD1 aligns across 7 bases. This CDR3 comprises 13 residues. Germline V gene data show CDR1 as SQVTM and CDR2 as ANQGSEA. The V and J ends lost 2 bases and 1 base, in that order; junction bases with no gene match: 2. As DNA, the CDR3 is TGCAGCGTTGAATCAGGGGGATCCTACGAGCAGTACTTC. This encodes CSVESGGSYEQYF.

The chain links TRBV11-3 to TRBJ2-6; 8 bases are shared with TRBD1. Germline CDR1 SGHNT, CDR2 YENEEA. The CDR3 is 14 amino acids. Germline trimming cut 7 bases from V and 2 bases from J; bases unmatched to any gene: 1. The CDR3 loop reads CASNRGAGANVLTF. Written as DNA, the CDR3 is TGTGCCAGCAACAGGGGGGCTGGGGCCAACGTCCTGACTTTC. The variable domain in full, with the rest retrieved from reference TRBV11-3 and TRBJ2-6, is EAGVVQSPRYKIIEKKQPVAFWCNPISGHNTLYWYLQNLGQGPELLIRYENEEAVDDSQLPKDRFSAERLKGVDSTLKIQPAELGDSAVYLCASNRGAGANVLTFGAGSRLTVL.

This clone has a single count. V gene TRBV28 combines with J gene TRBJ2-7, with TRBD1 matching 10 bases. Looked up from germline, CDR1 is MDHEN and CDR2 is SYDVKM. With 6 bases clipped from V and 6 bases from J, the junction kept 11 bases outside the gene matches. CDR3 length: 15 residues. The CDR3 protein is CASSQGQGRSGEQYF. CDR3 DNA: TGTGCCAGCAGCCAGGGACAGGGGAGATCGGGCGAGCAGTACTTC. The whole variable domain, remainder taken from reference TRBV28 and TRBJ2-7, is DVKVTQSSRYLVKRTGEKVFLECVQDMDHENMFWYRQDPGLGLRLIYFSYDVKMKEKGDIPEGYSVSREKKERFSLILESASTNQTSMYLCASSQGQGRSGEQYFGPGTRLTVT.

The V and J genes are TRBV12-3 or TRBV12-4 and TRBJ2-3; a possible D gene is TRBD1 (5 bases). This CDR3 has 13 residues. The V end was cut by 5 bases, the J end by 2 bases, with 8 bases between. DNA of the CDR3: TGTGCCAGCAGTGACAGAACCACAGATACGCAGTATTTT. It is translated as CASSDRTTDTQYF.

The rearrangement uses TRBV30 and TRBJ1-6; tentative D call: TRBD1 (5 bases). V lost 1 base to trimming and J lost 5 bases, with 12 bases between them. The CDR3 extends over 15 amino acids. The germline CDR1 and CDR2 sequences are GTSNPN and SVGIG (reference sequence). The CDR3 reads CAWSEGAGDNSPLHF. In nucleotides, the CDR3 is TGTGCCTGGAGTGAAGGGGCAGGAGATAATTCACCCCTCCACTTT. Together with reference TRBV30 and TRBJ1-6, the CDR3 gives the full variable domain: SQTIHQWPATLVQPVGSPLSLECTVEGTSNPNLYWYRQAAGRGLQLLFYSVGIGQISSEVPQNLSASRPQDRQFILSSKKLLLSDSGFYLCAWSEGAGDNSPLHFGNGTRLTVT.

V and J are TRBV27 and TRBJ1-5, with D possibly being TRBD1 (6 bases). The germline gives CDR1 MNHEY, CDR2 SMNVEV (reference sequence). CDR3 length: 13 amino acids. The V end lost 6 bases, the J end lost 2 bases, and 8 bases lay between the germline ends. CDR3: CASSRGRNQPQHF. CDR3 DNA sequence: TGTGCCAGCAGCAGGGGTCGCAATCAGCCCCAGCATTTT.

The CDR3 nucleotides read TGTGCCAGCAGACAGGAGGGACAGGGCACAGATACGCAGTATTTT. This translates into CASRQEGQGTDTQYF. This chain links TRBV2 with TRBJ2-3, with TRBD1 matching over 8 bases. CDR1 is SNHLY, CDR2 FYNNEI, per germline. The CDR3 runs 15 residues. The ends lost 6 bases at V and 1 base at J; junction bases unmatched: 6.

The rearrangement links TRBV5-4 to TRBJ2-1; 8 bases are a match to TRBD2. After removal of 3 bases from V and 6 bases from J, the junction contained 5 bases not matched to a gene. The CDR3 totals 14 residues. CDR1 is SGHNT, CDR2 YYREEE, per germline (reference sequence). CDR3 bases: TGTGCCAGCAGCTCCCGGGGGGGATTCAATGAGCAGTTCTTC. Its protein product is CASSSRGGFNEQFF.

The DNA of the CDR3 is TGTGCCAGCAGCGTAGAAGGGGGCGCCTCCTACGAGCAGTACTTC. It encodes CASSVEGGASYEQYF. This chain joins TRBV9 and TRBJ2-7, with 7 bases identical to TRBD1. Germline CDR1 reads SGDLS; CDR2 reads YYNGEE. The CDR3 has 15 residues. Germline trimming cut 0 bases from V and 0 bases from J; bases unmatched to any gene: 3.

The chain is built from TRBV7-9 and TRBJ2-7; D perhaps matches TRBD1 (5 bases). There are 15 residues in the CDR3. V lost 5 bases and J 2 bases, leaving 16 bases between the germline ends. Germline V lookup: CDR1 SEHNR, CDR2 FQNEAQ (reference sequence). This chain's CDR3 is CASSPVFGRAYEQYF. In DNA form, the CDR3 reads TGTGCCAGCAGCCCAGTGTTCGGCAGGGCCTACGAGCAGTACTTC.

The chain has TRBV6-2 or TRBV6-3 and TRBJ1-1; 7 bases align to TRBD1. This CDR3 is 13 amino acids long. The junction had 6 bases not matched to a gene; V was cut back by 5 bases and J by 6 bases. Germline CDR1 is MNHEY and CDR2 is SVGEGT. CDR3: CASSRRDSSEAFF. The CDR3 DNA follows: TGTGCCAGCAGTCGCCGGGACAGCTCTGAAGCTTTCTTT.

The chain is built from TRBV27 and TRBJ2-1; TRBD1 aligns across 9 bases. Germline CDR1 is MNHEY and CDR2 is SMNVEV (reference sequence). The CDR3 extends over 13 amino acids. V dropped 5 bases and J dropped 9; count of bases not matched to a gene: 5. CDR3 amino acids: CASSDRGSTEQFF. Here the CDR3 DNA reads TGTGCCAGCAGTGACAGGGGGAGCACTGAGCAGTTCTTC.

The chain carries TRBV6-2 or TRBV6-3 and TRBJ2-5, with 10 nucleotides matching TRBD2. V lost 5 bases and J lost 6; bases outside the gene matches: 9. The CDR3 contains 15 residues. Per the germline V gene, CDR1 is MNHEY and CDR2 is SVGEGT. CDR3 nucleotide sequence: TGTGCCAGCAGTCGGAGAGCGGGGGGGCCGAAGACCCAGTACTTC. Translated: CASSRRAGGPKTQYF.

CDR3 in DNA: TGTGCCAGCAGCTTACTTACCTCGCAGGGGGCGCCCGGGAACACTGAAGCTTTCTTT. Amino acids: CASSLLTSQGAPGNTEAFF. V usage is TRBV7-9 and J usage is TRBJ1-1; 8 bases are shared with TRBD1. This CDR3 spans 19 amino acids. The germline V gene has CDR1 SEHNR and CDR2 FQNEAQ (reference sequence). V shed 2 bases and J 1 base; nucleotides not matched to a gene: 15. The entire variable domain, with the rest obtained from reference TRBV7-9 and TRBJ1-1, is as follows: DTGVSQNPRHKITKRGQNVTFRCDPISEHNRLYWYRQTLGQGPEFLTYFQNEAQLEKSRLLSDRFSAERPKGSFSTLEIQRTEQGDSAMYLCASSLLTSQGAPGNTEAFFGQGTRLTVV.

J is TRBJ2-1 and V is TRBV10-1; TRBD1 matches at 8 bases. This CDR3 has 15 amino acids. Per the germline V gene, CDR1 is WNHNN and CDR2 is SYGVQD (reference sequence). V trimming: 10 bases; J trimming: 12 bases; junction bases outside the gene matches: 20. CDR3 DNA: TGCGCCACCGCGCCGGACAGGGTAGGACTGAACGGGCAGTTCTTC. Protein: CATAPDRVGLNGQFF.

This clone was recorded only once. The genes are TRBV27 and TRBJ2-2; tentative D call: TRBD1 (6 bases). The CDR3 loop spans 16 amino acids. The germline V gene has CDR1 MNHEY and CDR2 SMNVEV (reference sequence). Trimming shortened V by 3 bases and J by 2 bases, and 13 bases separated the two germline ends. This CDR3 is CASSFSGTTNTGELFF. CDR3 coding DNA: TGTGCCAGCAGTTTCTCCGGGACAACCAACACCGGGGAGCTGTTTTTT.

V is TRBV7-9 and J is TRBJ2-1; no firm D call. The V gene's germline CDR1 is SEHNR and CDR2 FQNEAQ (reference sequence). This CDR3 spans 16 amino acids. V was pared by 3 bases and J by 0 bases, with 12 bases between. This chain's CDR3 is CASSFTDWISYNEQFF. The DNA for the CDR3 is TGTGCCAGCAGCTTTACCGACTGGATCTCCTACAATGAGCAGTTCTTC.

The chain carries TRBV6-1 and TRBJ1-3; TRBD1 is a possible D gene (6 bases). This CDR3 contains 16 residues. V was cut by 2 bases and J by 0 bases, with 11 bases left in between. The germline CDR1 and CDR2 sequences are MNHNS and SASEGT. The CDR3 here is CASSEKDRTSGNTIYF. The CDR3 nucleotides read TGTGCCAGCAGTGAAAAAGACAGGACCTCTGGAAACACCATATATTTT.

The CDR3 loop reads CASSLELQRGAIYNEQFF. The CDR3 region has the DNA TGTGCCAGCAGCTTAGAGTTGCAGCGGGGGGCAATTTACAATGAGCAGTTCTTC. The chain uses TRBV7-9 and TRBJ2-1; 9 nucleotides match TRBD2. CDR1 and CDR2 from the germline V gene are SEHNR and FQNEAQ (reference sequence). J was trimmed by 4 bases and V by 1 base; bases with no gene match: 11. This CDR3 comprises 18 residues. Drawing the rest from reference TRBV7-9 and TRBJ2-1, the complete variable domain is DTGVSQNPRHKITKRGQNVTFRCDPISEHNRLYWYRQTLGQGPEFLTYFQNEAQLEKSRLLSDRFSAERPKGSFSTLEIQRTEQGDSAMYLCASSLELQRGAIYNEQFFGPGTRLTVL.

This clone has just one count. V is TRBV6-6 and J is TRBJ2-4, with TRBD1 as a possible D gene (6 bases). The CDR3 runs to 17 residues. Trimming removed 5 bases from V and 1 base from J, with 18 bases in between. CDR1 and CDR2 from the germline V gene are MNHNY and SVGAGI (reference sequence). As DNA, the CDR3 is TGTGCCAGCAGTCCCCACAGGGATTCAATTGCCAAAAACATTCAGTACTTC. Residues: CASSPHRDSIAKNIQYF.

The chain joins TRBV28 to TRBJ1-2, with unresolved D. The V and J ends lost 8 bases and 6 bases respectively, with 16 bases between them. The CDR3 contains 13 residues. The germline V gene has CDR1 MDHEN and CDR2 SYDVKM. The CDR3 region has the DNA TGTGCCAGCGGAATTTGGAGGGTGAATGGCTACACCTTC. Protein sequence: CASGIWRVNGYTF.

This clone was seen once. CDR3 amino acids: CASSLALAGQAQETQYF. The CDR3 coding sequence is TGCGCCAGCAGCTTGGCCTTGGCAGGGCAAGCCCAAGAGACCCAGTACTTC. This chain connects TRBV5-1 to TRBJ2-5; perhaps TRBD1 as D (5 bases). Germline-derived CDR1 and CDR2 are SGHRS and YFSETQ. The CDR3 sequence is 17 residues long. Trimming stripped 0 bases from V and 1 base from J, with 16 bases between.

The chain links TRBV27 to TRBJ2-7; the D gene is possibly TRBD2 (6 bases). The germline V and J ends were trimmed by 7 bases and 7 bases, with 11 bases remaining between them. The CDR3 has 11 amino acids. Germline values: CDR1 MNHEY, CDR2 SMNVEV (reference sequence). DNA for the CDR3: TGTGCCAGCACGACGGGGAGGGAGCAGTACTTC. Amino acids: CASTTGREQYF.

The gene calls are TRBV5-8 and TRBJ1-5, with D unclear. CDR1 and CDR2 (germline): SGHTS, YDEGEE. V was shortened by 4 bases and J by 4 bases, with 12 bases between the two germline ends. The CDR3 contains 14 residues. Here the CDR3 reads CASSALQANQPQHF. CDR3 coding DNA: TGTGCCAGCAGCGCTCTCCAGGCAAATCAGCCCCAGCATTTT.

The V call is TRBV12-3 or TRBV12-4, the J call TRBJ1-1; possibly TRBD1 for D (6 bases). The length of the CDR3 is 13 residues. Trimming stripped 6 bases from V and 6 bases from J, with 14 bases between. CDR3 protein: CASRPGHPPEAFF. CDR3 DNA sequence: TGTGCCAGCAGGCCGGGACACCCTCCTGAAGCTTTCTTT.

The gene calls are TRBV14 and TRBJ1-2, with a weak D call TRBD1 (6 bases). There are 15 residues in the CDR3. V lost 1 base and J 5 bases, leaving 14 bases between the germline ends. CDR1 is SGHDN and CDR2 is FVKESK in the germline V gene. The CDR3 loop is CASSQVGNRAYGYTF. CDR3 DNA sequence: TGTGCCAGCAGCCAAGTGGGGAACAGGGCGTATGGCTACACCTTC.

The chain recombines TRBV13 with TRBJ2-5; the match to TRBD1 covers 9 bases. The V gene end was trimmed by 3 bases and the J gene end by 1 base; junction bases not matched to a gene: 3. Germline V gene data show CDR1 as PRHDT and CDR2 as FYEKMQ (reference sequence). This CDR3 comprises 15 residues. In DNA, the CDR3 is TGTGCCAGCAGCTTCGGGACAGGGAGCCAAGAGACCCAGTACTTC. Its protein is CASSFGTGSQETQYF.